This T cell receptor (beta chain) emerged from a study of blood T cells in healthy people across ages. CDR1 and CDR2 (germline): SGHVS, FNYEAQ. CDR3 length equals 17 residues. The V segment lost 4 bases and the J segment 2 bases; nucleotides outside the gene matches: 12. This clonotype showed up just a few times. A second PCR, run for roughly 7 to 12 cycles, used a sample-barcoded 5' primer plus a J-beta primer mix. TCRdb analysed the 5' RACE reads with MiXCR anew, one entry per CDR3 protein. Of approximately 1.5 million distinct CDR3 sequences in the sample, approximately 42% were seen once. This chain uses TRBV7-6 with TRBJ2-3, with 7 bases matching TRBD1. Material: blood. The TCR was taken from a woman under 30 in good health. CDR3 loop: CASSSLTGYSPTDTQYF. CDR3 in DNA: TGTGCCAGCAGCTCCCTGACAGGGTATAGTCCCACAGATACGCAGTATTTT.